This TCR beta chain was observed in a study of high-grade serous ovarian cancer treatment subgroups. Study conclusions and caveats: Repertoire analysis covered CDR3 alone, not CDR1 or CDR2.

The data were produced by immunoSEQ multiplex PCR, yet TCRdb's version contains in-frame clones alone and is incomplete. This table has roughly 5,000 clones, approximately 70% appearing once. Comment on this clone: Its antigen is not known.

Tumor samples were obtained before definitive surgery or chemotherapy. Sequencing was done on a sample of tumor tissue. This sequence originates from a human donor with high-grade serous ovarian cancer.

The CDR3 reads CASTHTDRGNYGNYGYTF. The CDR3, as DNA: TGTGCCAGCACCCACACAGACAGGGGGAACTACGGTAACTATGGCTACACCTTC. V and J are TRBV5-6 and TRBJ1-2; 9 nucleotides agree with TRBD1. Germline values: CDR1 SGHDT, CDR2 YYEEEE. The V and J ends lost 6 bases and 1 base, in that order; junction bases with no gene match: 16. The CDR3 contains 18 residues.